The 26 T cell receptor beta chains in this list originate from one sample, sequenced in a study of monozygotic twins with inflammatory bowel disease. Reanalyzing the 5' RACE reads, TCRdb keeps one entry per CDR3 protein, without DNA. The sample has more than 300,000 distinct CDR3 sequences. The source material was blood. The receptors originated from a human donor with ulcerative colitis or Crohn's disease, or a healthy co-twin of an affected twin (not recorded which).

The chain links TRBV5-5 to TRBJ2-1; TCRdb designates TRBD2, a call that cannot be tested without DNA. Germline CDR1 and CDR2: SGHKS and YYEKEE (reference sequence). This CDR3 comprises 15 residues. CDR3 amino acids: CASSRGTSGYNEQFF.

The chain carries TRBV19 and TRBJ2-1; the TCRdb call, TRBD2, lacks DNA for checking. Germline CDR1 reads LNHDA; CDR2 reads SQIVND (reference sequence). The CDR3 spans 16 residues. Here the CDR3 reads CASSSLDKQWDNEQFF.

V is TRBV20-1 and J is TRBJ2-1. Germline CDR1 DFQATT, CDR2 SNEGSKA (reference sequence). CDR3 length: 16 residues. CDR3 amino acids: CSARDAGSGSYNEQFF.

The V call is TRBV11-2, the J call TRBJ2-5; the D gene TCRdb calls, TRBD2, cannot be checked with no DNA. Per germline, CDR1 SGHAT and CDR2 FQNNGV. The CDR3 covers 20 residues. CDR3 loop: CASSPYATSGGIRGQETQYF.

The chain is built from TRBV6-5 and TRBJ1-2. The CDR3 totals 16 residues. Germline V gives CDR1 MNHEY, CDR2 SVGAGI. CDR3 amino acids: CASSYRANSENMGYTF.

The chain couples TRBV5-6 to TRBJ2-7. CDR1 is SGHDT and CDR2 is YYEEEE in the germline V gene. The CDR3 extends over 15 amino acids. CDR3 in amino acids: CASSLEGNLAYEQYF.

V and J are TRBV7-9 and TRBJ2-5; TCRdb's D call, TRBD2, is unchecked because there is no DNA. The germline CDR1 and CDR2 sequences are SEHNR and FQNEAQ (reference sequence). The CDR3 is 17 amino acids. The CDR3 reads CASKGLAGGPGEETQYF.

The gene calls are TRBV19 and TRBJ2-3; TCRdb reports TRBD2, a call that lacks DNA to check it against. The CDR3 consists of 12 residues. Germline assignment: CDR1 LNHDA and CDR2 SQIVND (reference sequence). The CDR3 loop reads CASTEAGDTQYF. Filled out from reference TRBV19 and TRBJ2-3, the complete variable domain reads DGGITQSPKYLFRKEGQNVTLSCEQNLNHDAMYWYRQDPGQGLRLIYYSQIVNDFQKGDIAEGYSVSREKKESFPLTVTSAQKNPTAFYLCASTEAGDTQYFGPGTRLTVL.

CDR3 loop: CATSSPLKAGELFF. This rearrangement joins TRBV15 to TRBJ2-2; TCRdb gives TRBD2 as the D gene, but with no DNA this cannot be confirmed. The CDR3 consists of 14 residues. Germline V CDR1 and CDR2: LNHNV, YYDKDF (reference sequence).

V is TRBV9 and J is TRBJ2-1; with no DNA, the TCRdb D assignment of TRBD1 cannot be verified. The CDR3 contains 15 residues. CDR1 is SGDLS and CDR2 is YYNGEE in the germline V gene. The CDR3 here is CASSVGAYPAGEQFF.

The gene calls are TRBV27 and TRBJ2-7; the TCRdb call, TRBD2, lacks DNA for checking. The CDR3 is 15 amino acids. CDR1 and CDR2 from the germline V gene are MNHEY and SMNVEV (reference sequence). The chain's CDR3 is CASKSTAWRVYEQYF.

The genes are TRBV4-1 and TRBJ1-5; TCRdb names TRBD1, which stays unverified in the absence of DNA. Germline CDR1 MGHRA, CDR2 YSYEKL. The CDR3 is 15 residues long. This chain's CDR3 is CASSPQGQGYQPQHF.

V usage is TRBV12-3 or TRBV12-4 and J usage is TRBJ2-1. The length of the CDR3 is 17 residues. The CDR3 spells CASSLAIMLLFVQEQFF.

Here the CDR3 reads CASSRDLNTEAFF. The V and J genes are TRBV6-5 and TRBJ1-1. The length of the CDR3 is 13 residues. CDR1 is MNHEY, CDR2 SVGAGI, per germline.

The rearrangement uses TRBV12-3 or TRBV12-4 and TRBJ2-1; there is no DNA to check the TCRdb D call of TRBD2. The CDR3 runs to 16 residues. The CDR3 protein is CASSLTSGGDHNEQFF.

V is TRBV20-1 and J is TRBJ2-5. Germline CDR1 reads DFQATT; CDR2 reads SNEGSKA (reference sequence). The CDR3 runs 13 residues. CDR3 amino acids: CSARSDIQETQYF.

The chain joins TRBV5-1 to TRBJ2-5; TCRdb calls TRBD1, which cannot be checked without DNA. Per germline, CDR1 SGHRS and CDR2 YFSETQ. The CDR3 sequence is 15 residues long. CDR3 amino acids: CASSHVPADQETQYF.

The chain employs TRBV7-2 and TRBJ1-2. Germline V CDR1 and CDR2: SGHTA, FQGNSA. CDR3 length: 15 residues. The chain's CDR3 is CASSLAVQSNYGYTF.

This chain links TRBV19 with TRBJ2-7; TCRdb's D call of TRBD1 is untestable without DNA. The CDR3 extends over 16 amino acids. Germline lookup yields CDR1 LNHDA and CDR2 SQIVND (reference sequence). This chain's CDR3 is CASSDRAYSSGDEQYF.

V gene TRBV18 combines with J gene TRBJ1-1; the D call of TRBD1 rests on TCRdb alone, since no DNA is present to check it. The CDR3 is 18 amino acids. CDR1 is KGHSH, CDR2 LQKENI, per germline. CDR3 residues: CASSPGLGQRESGTEAFF.

V usage is TRBV4-2 and J usage is TRBJ2-5. Germline values: CDR1 LGHNA, CDR2 YNFKEQ. CDR3 length: 12 residues. The chain's CDR3 is CASSQDGEAQYF.

The rearrangement links TRBV5-1 to TRBJ2-5; the TCRdb D gene call, TRBD2, has no DNA to confirm it. Germline CDR1 is SGHRS and CDR2 is YFSETQ. This CDR3 is 16 amino acids long. Here the CDR3 reads CASSLAPGTTQETQYF. The whole variable domain, filled in from reference TRBV5-1 and TRBJ2-5, reads KAGVTQTPRYLIKTRGQQVTLSCSPISGHRSVSWYQQTPGQGLQFLFEYFSETQRNKGNFPGRFSGRQFSNSRSEMNVSTLELGDSALYLCASSLAPGTTQETQYFGPGTRLLVL.

The chain combines TRBV28 with TRBJ1-6; TCRdb reports TRBD1, a call that lacks DNA to check it against. There are 13 residues in the CDR3. Germline values: CDR1 MDHEN, CDR2 SYDVKM. The CDR3 spells CAGADRPYSPLHF.

The rearrangement joins TRBV18 to TRBJ1-1; TCRdb's D gene call, TRBD1, goes unchecked for lack of DNA. The CDR3 has 15 residues. Germline V CDR1 and CDR2: KGHSH, LQKENI. The CDR3 region is CASSLPRTGWTEAFF.

The chain combines TRBV5-1 with TRBJ1-5; checking the TCRdb D call of TRBD1 is not possible without DNA. The CDR3 sequence is 15 residues long. Germline CDR1 is SGHRS and CDR2 is YFSETQ. This CDR3 reads CASSLGGAHNQPQHF.

V usage is TRBV12-3 or TRBV12-4 and J usage is TRBJ1-1. The CDR3 runs 12 residues. CDR3: CASSPSLLEAFF.